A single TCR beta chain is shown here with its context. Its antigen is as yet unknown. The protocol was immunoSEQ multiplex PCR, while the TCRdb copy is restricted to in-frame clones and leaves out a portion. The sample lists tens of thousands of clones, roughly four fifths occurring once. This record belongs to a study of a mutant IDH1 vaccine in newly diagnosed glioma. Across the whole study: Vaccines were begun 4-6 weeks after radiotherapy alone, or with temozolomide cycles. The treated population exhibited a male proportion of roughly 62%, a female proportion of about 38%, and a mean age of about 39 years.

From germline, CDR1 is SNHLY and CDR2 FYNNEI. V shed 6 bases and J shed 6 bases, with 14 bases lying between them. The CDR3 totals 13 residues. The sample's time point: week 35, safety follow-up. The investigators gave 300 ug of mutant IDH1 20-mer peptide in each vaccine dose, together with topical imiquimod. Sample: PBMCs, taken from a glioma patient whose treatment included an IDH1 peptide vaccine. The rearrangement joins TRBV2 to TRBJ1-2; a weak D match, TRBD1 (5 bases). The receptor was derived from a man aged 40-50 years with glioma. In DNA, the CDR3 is TGTGCCAGCAGCCGATCGGGGGGAGATGGCTACACCTTC. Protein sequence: CASSRSGGDGYTF.